The rows below give T cell receptor beta chains drawn from one sample of a study of tumor-infiltrating lymphocytes in oesophageal squamous cell carcinoma. TCRdb passed the PCR reads through MiXCR, listing each CDR3 protein once. This table has approximately 20,000 distinct CDR3 sequences, approximately 40% appearing once. The sequencing input was blood. These receptors were obtained from a male donor with esophageal squamous cell carcinoma. Both conserved end residues are part of each CDR3. A D gene is named only where the DNA matches it firmly. Rows may omit the clone size; those that give it use once, few, many or a size class.

v_gene: TRBV11-2
j_gene: TRBJ2-7
abundance: NA
d_gene: NA
CDR3nt: TGTGCCAGCAGCTTATCTCTCGAGCAGTACTTC
CDR3aa: CASSLSLEQYF

v_gene: TRBV7-6
j_gene: TRBJ2-6
abundance: large
d_gene: NA
CDR3nt: TGTGCCAGCAGCTTACCAGTAGGGGCTGTCTCTGGGGCCAACGTCCTGACTTTC
CDR3aa: CASSLPVGAVSGANVLTF

v_gene: TRBV28
j_gene: TRBJ1-2
abundance: once
d_gene: TRBD1
CDR3nt: TGTGCCAGCAGTGGGGACAGGGGCGTACTCATACAAAACTATGGCTACACCTTC
CDR3aa: CASSGDRGVLIQNYGYTF

v_gene: TRBV7-6
j_gene: TRBJ1-1
abundance: few
d_gene: NA
CDR3nt: TGTGCCAGCAGCTTATTCGGACCGGGTGGGGGCCCGGGCACTGAAGCTTTCTTT
CDR3aa: CASSLFGPGGGPGTEAFF

v_gene: TRBV5-1
j_gene: TRBJ2-5
abundance: many
d_gene: TRBD2
CDR3nt: TGCGCCAGCAGCTTGGGACTAGCGGGGGGATGGGAGACCCAGTACTTC
CDR3aa: CASSLGLAGGWETQYF

v_gene: TRBV7-3
j_gene: TRBJ1-1
abundance: NA
d_gene: TRBD1
CDR3nt: TGTGCCAGCAGCTTAACGACAGGGGTTCAGCGCGACTTT
CDR3aa: CASSLTTGVQRDF

v_gene: TRBV5-1
j_gene: TRBJ1-5
abundance: few
d_gene: TRBD1
CDR3nt: TGCGCCAGCAGCTTGGGCCGAGTCGGGAGGGGGCAAAGCCAGCCCCAGCATTTT
CDR3aa: CASSLGRVGRGQSQPQHF

v_gene: TRBV7-8
j_gene: TRBJ2-5
abundance: large
d_gene: TRBD1
CDR3nt: TGTGCCAGCAGCTCGACAGGGCCAGAGACCCAGTACTTC
CDR3aa: CASSSTGPETQYF

v_gene: TRBV7-2
j_gene: TRBJ2-7
abundance: NA
d_gene: TRBD2
CDR3nt: TGTGCCAGCAGCTTAGATCGGACTAGCGGCTCCTACGAGCAGTACTTC
CDR3aa: CASSLDRTSGSYEQYF

v_gene: TRBV6-6
j_gene: TRBJ1-1
abundance: NA
d_gene: NA
CDR3nt: TGTGCCAGCAGTTACGCACGCACGGAGAGTGAAGCTTTCTTT
CDR3aa: CASSYARTESEAFF

v_gene: TRBV20-1
j_gene: TRBJ2-3
abundance: few
d_gene: NA
CDR3nt: TGCAGTGCTAGCGACCACACAGATACGCAGTATTTT
CDR3aa: CSASDHTDTQYF

v_gene: TRBV6-6
j_gene: TRBJ2-7
abundance: NA
d_gene: TRBD1
CDR3nt: TGTGCCAGCAGTTACTCGATTACAGGGGTTACGCGGGAGCAGTACTTC
CDR3aa: CASSYSITGVTREQYF

v_gene: TRBV11-2
j_gene: TRBJ2-5
abundance: NA
d_gene: TRBD2
CDR3nt: TGTGCCAGCAGCGAAACCGGGGGGGCTGTTAAGACCCAGTACTTC
CDR3aa: CASSETGGAVKTQYF

v_gene: TRBV18
j_gene: TRBJ2-7
abundance: many
d_gene: TRBD2
CDR3nt: TGTGCCAGCTCACCCGGACTAGTTCCCTACGAGCAGTACTTC
CDR3aa: CASSPGLVPYEQYF

v_gene: TRBV7-6
j_gene: TRBJ2-3
abundance: few
d_gene: NA
CDR3nt: TGTGCCAGCAGCCCCGGGCTGGGAGATACGCAGTATTTT
CDR3aa: CASSPGLGDTQYF

v_gene: TRBV10-3
j_gene: TRBJ2-7
abundance: many
d_gene: TRBD1
CDR3nt: TGTGCCATCAGTGAGTGGACAGGGGTCAACGAGCAGTACTTC
CDR3aa: CAISEWTGVNEQYF

v_gene: TRBV7-9
j_gene: TRBJ2-1
abundance: medium-sized
d_gene: TRBD2
CDR3nt: TGTGCCAGCAGCCCTACCGGGACTAGCGATGAGCAGTTCTTC
CDR3aa: CASSPTGTSDEQFF

v_gene: TRBV6-1
j_gene: TRBJ1-5
abundance: NA
d_gene: NA
CDR3nt: TGTGCCAGCAGTGAAACCAGGGAATTTTGGCAGCCCCAGCATTTT
CDR3aa: CASSETREFWQPQHF

v_gene: TRBV6-6
j_gene: TRBJ2-6
abundance: many
d_gene: NA
CDR3nt: TGTGCCAGCAGTTACGGCCGGTCTGGGGCCAACGTCCTGACTTTC
CDR3aa: CASSYGRSGANVLTF

v_gene: TRBV7-8
j_gene: TRBJ2-7
abundance: NA
d_gene: NA
CDR3nt: TGTGCCAGCAGCTATTTGGAGGGATGGGTCGGGGAGCAGTACTTC
CDR3aa: CASSYLEGWVGEQYF

v_gene: TRBV7-3
j_gene: TRBJ1-5
abundance: NA
d_gene: NA
CDR3nt: TGTGCCAGCAGCTTGGGCCCGAATCAGCCCCAGCATTTT
CDR3aa: CASSLGPNQPQHF

v_gene: TRBV7-6
j_gene: TRBJ2-1
abundance: large
d_gene: TRBD2
CDR3nt: TGTGCCAGCAGCTTAAGCCCGCGGGAGGCTCGTAATGAGCAGTTCTTC
CDR3aa: CASSLSPREARNEQFF

v_gene: TRBV12-3/TRBV12-4
j_gene: TRBJ1-1
abundance: NA
d_gene: NA
CDR3nt: TGTGCCAGCAGTTTGACGGTGAACACTGAAGCTTTCTTT
CDR3aa: CASSLTVNTEAFF

v_gene: TRBV7-3
j_gene: TRBJ2-1
abundance: few
d_gene: NA
CDR3nt: TGTGCCAGCAGCTTAATCGCGGGAAGCTACAATGAGCAGTTCTTC
CDR3aa: CASSLIAGSYNEQFF

v_gene: TRBV7-2
j_gene: TRBJ2-3
abundance: NA
d_gene: TRBD1
CDR3nt: TGTGCCAGCAGCTTTAGGACAGGGGGCGCGGATACGCAGTATTTT
CDR3aa: CASSFRTGGADTQYF

v_gene: TRBV6-1
j_gene: TRBJ1-2
abundance: few
d_gene: NA
CDR3nt: TGTGCCAGCAGTGCTCGGTGGAGGGACTATGGCTACACCTTC
CDR3aa: CASSARWRDYGYTF

v_gene: TRBV7-9
j_gene: TRBJ2-1
abundance: medium-sized
d_gene: TRBD1
CDR3nt: TGTGCCAGCAGCTCACCGGGACAGGGTCTAAATGAGCAGTTCTTC
CDR3aa: CASSSPGQGLNEQFF

v_gene: TRBV11-3
j_gene: TRBJ2-1
abundance: NA
d_gene: NA
CDR3nt: TGTGCCAGCAGCTTACAGCGCAGTAAAGGCGATGAGCAGTTCTTC
CDR3aa: CASSLQRSKGDEQFF

v_gene: TRBV10-3
j_gene: TRBJ1-2
abundance: many
d_gene: NA
CDR3nt: TGTGCCATCAGTGACCACCCAGGGCTTCGAAACTATGGCTACACCTTC
CDR3aa: CAISDHPGLRNYGYTF

v_gene: TRBV9
j_gene: TRBJ2-1
abundance: few
d_gene: NA
CDR3nt: TGTGCCAGCAGGCCCTCGTTGAGCTCCTACAATGAGCAGTTCTTC
CDR3aa: CASRPSLSSYNEQFF

v_gene: TRBV6-6
j_gene: TRBJ1-1
abundance: medium-sized
d_gene: NA
CDR3nt: TGTGCCAGCAGTTACGCAGGCACGGAGGGTGAAGCTTTCTTT
CDR3aa: CASSYAGTEGEAFF

v_gene: TRBV7-6
j_gene: TRBJ1-2
abundance: few
d_gene: TRBD1
CDR3nt: TGTGCCAGCAGCCCCGCAAACAGGGGCCTCCCCGGCTATGGCTACACCTTC
CDR3aa: CASSPANRGLPGYGYTF

v_gene: TRBV5-6
j_gene: TRBJ2-7
abundance: many
d_gene: NA
CDR3nt: TGTGCCAGCAGCCATAATCACGAGCAGTACTTC
CDR3aa: CASSHNHEQYF

v_gene: TRBV6-1
j_gene: TRBJ1-2
abundance: medium-sized
d_gene: TRBD1
CDR3nt: TGTGCCAGCAGTTCAAACAGGGGCTATGGCTACACCTTC
CDR3aa: CASSSNRGYGYTF

v_gene: TRBV7-9
j_gene: TRBJ2-3
abundance: NA
d_gene: NA
CDR3nt: TGTGTCAGCAGCTTAGCTGGGGACGAGCAGTATTTT
CDR3aa: CVSSLAGDEQYF

v_gene: TRBV7-6
j_gene: TRBJ2-5
abundance: NA
d_gene: NA
CDR3nt: TGTGCCAGCAGCCGGAGAATCGGGGAGACCCAGTACTTC
CDR3aa: CASSRRIGETQYF

v_gene: TRBV28
j_gene: TRBJ1-2
abundance: many
d_gene: NA
CDR3nt: TGTGCCAGCAGTTCGGGGGACCTTGGCTATGGCTACACCTTC
CDR3aa: CASSSGDLGYGYTF

v_gene: TRBV12-5
j_gene: TRBJ1-1
abundance: NA
d_gene: NA
CDR3nt: TGTGCTAGTGGTCCCTCGTACACTGAAGCTTTCTTT
CDR3aa: CASGPSYTEAFF

v_gene: TRBV7-3
j_gene: TRBJ1-6
abundance: few
d_gene: NA
CDR3nt: TGTGCCAGCAGCTTTGATAATTCACCCCTCCACTTT
CDR3aa: CASSFDNSPLHF

v_gene: TRBV6-6
j_gene: TRBJ1-2
abundance: NA
d_gene: TRBD1
CDR3nt: TGTGCCAGCAGTAGACAGGGTATGGGACTAGATGGCTACACCTTC
CDR3aa: CASSRQGMGLDGYTF

v_gene: TRBV12-3/TRBV12-4
j_gene: TRBJ2-3
abundance: NA
d_gene: NA
CDR3nt: TGTGCCAGCAGTTTACCACGACCGGTGGATACGCAGTATTTT
CDR3aa: CASSLPRPVDTQYF

v_gene: TRBV7-3
j_gene: TRBJ2-2
abundance: medium-sized
d_gene: NA
CDR3nt: TGTGCCAGCAGCTTGGGGCCCACGCTGTTTTTT
CDR3aa: CASSLGPTLFF

v_gene: TRBV7-8
j_gene: TRBJ1-5
abundance: NA
d_gene: NA
CDR3nt: TGTGCCAGCAGCCCACTGACCGGACCCGGACAGCCCCAGCATTTT
CDR3aa: CASSPLTGPGQPQHF

v_gene: TRBV7-8
j_gene: TRBJ2-3
abundance: few
d_gene: NA
CDR3nt: TGTGCCAGCAGCTTAGTTACAGCTAGCACAGATACGCAGTATTTT
CDR3aa: CASSLVTASTDTQYF

v_gene: TRBV7-7
j_gene: TRBJ2-3
abundance: many
d_gene: NA
CDR3nt: TGTGCTAGCAGCTTTACTAACACAGATACGCAGTATTTT
CDR3aa: CASSFTNTDTQYF

v_gene: TRBV12-3/TRBV12-4
j_gene: TRBJ2-7
abundance: NA
d_gene: NA
CDR3nt: TGTGCCAGCAGTTTTGTCCCGAGTGACGAGCAGTACTTC
CDR3aa: CASSFVPSDEQYF

v_gene: TRBV28
j_gene: TRBJ2-5
abundance: medium-sized
d_gene: TRBD2
CDR3nt: TGTGCCAGCCAAGTGGCGGGAGGGCGCGAGACCCAGTACTTC
CDR3aa: CASQVAGGRETQYF

v_gene: TRBV18
j_gene: TRBJ1-3
abundance: many
d_gene: NA
CDR3nt: TGTGCCAGCTCACCGTACAGGGCCTCTGGAAACACCATATATTTT
CDR3aa: CASSPYRASGNTIYF

v_gene: TRBV29-1
j_gene: TRBJ2-1
abundance: NA
d_gene: NA
CDR3nt: TGCAGCGGAGTCCAAGGGGTGAGCTCCTACAATGAGCAGTTCTTC
CDR3aa: CSGVQGVSSYNEQFF

v_gene: TRBV6-1
j_gene: TRBJ2-7
abundance: many
d_gene: TRBD2
CDR3nt: TGTGCCAGCAGTCCCCTTGGGGGGAGGGCCGACTACGAGCAGTACTTC
CDR3aa: CASSPLGGRADYEQYF

v_gene: TRBV3-1
j_gene: TRBJ2-5
abundance: few
d_gene: TRBD1
CDR3nt: TGTGCCAGCATAACAGGGGGCGCCCCGGCGGGGACCCAGTACTTC
CDR3aa: CASITGGAPAGTQYF

v_gene: TRBV6-1
j_gene: TRBJ1-2
abundance: NA
d_gene: TRBD1
CDR3nt: TGTGCCAGTGGGGACAGGGCTGGCTATGGCTACACCTTC
CDR3aa: CASGDRAGYGYTF

v_gene: TRBV10-3
j_gene: TRBJ1-4
abundance: NA
d_gene: NA
CDR3nt: TGTGCCATCAGTGATCCAGGGTCTAATGAAAAACTGTTTTTT
CDR3aa: CAISDPGSNEKLFF